This passage covers 8 T cell receptor beta chains from one sample sequenced in a study of blood T cell repertoires in COVID-19. Only in-frame clones appear in the TCRdb table, and some are missing; sequencing was by immunoSEQ multiplex PCR. The profile shows almost 250,000 clones, approximately 86% of them singletons. The sequencing sample was made of PBMCs or T cells enriched from blood (not recorded which). These receptors all stem from a woman aged 45 to 65 who had recovered from COVID-19.

This clone was found many times. The rearrangement links TRBV7-3 to TRBJ2-5, with D perhaps matching TRBD2 (6 bases). Germline-derived CDR1 and CDR2 are SGHTA and FQGTGA. This CDR3 is built from 15 residues. V gave up 5 bases and J gave up 2 bases, with 15 bases separating them. The DNA of the CDR3 is TGTGCCAGCAGCCCGGTGGGGGGTCCACAAGAGACCCAGTACTTC. Its protein is CASSPVGGPQETQYF.

The J gene is TRBJ1-4, the V gene TRBV7-6, with TRBD1 matching 8 bases. The CDR3 sequence is 14 residues long. CDR1 is SGHVS and CDR2 is FNYEAQ in the germline V gene. Germline trimming cut 2 bases from V and 4 bases from J; bases unmatched to any gene: 0. This CDR3 reads CASSLTGGNEKLFF. As DNA, the CDR3 is TGTGCCAGCAGCTTAACAGGGGGTAATGAAAAACTGTTTTTT. Full variable domain (outside the CDR3, taken from reference TRBV7-6 and TRBJ1-4): GAGVSQSPRYKVTKRGQDVALRCDPISGHVSLYWYRQALGQGPEFLTYFNYEAQQDKSGLPNDRFSAERPEGSISTLTIQRTEQRDSAMYRCASSLTGGNEKLFFGSGTQLSVL.

V gene TRBV19 combines with J gene TRBJ2-3; D possibly corresponds to TRBD2 (6 bases). The CDR3 length is 16 residues. Germline V lookup: CDR1 LNHDA, CDR2 SQIVND (reference sequence). With 9 bases removed from V and 1 base from J, the gap between germline ends came to 20 bases. The CDR3 sequence is CASRSAYGRGTDTQYF. DNA of the CDR3: TGTGCCAGCCGATCTGCGTACGGGAGAGGCACAGATACGCAGTATTTT.

V and J are TRBV3-1 (or the pseudogene TRBV3-2) and TRBJ2-5; no firm D call. V lost 4 bases to trimming and J lost 7 bases, with 4 bases between them. The V gene's germline CDR1 is LGHDT and CDR2 YNNKEL (reference sequence). This CDR3 is built from 10 residues. The CDR3 DNA follows: TGTGCCAGCAGCCGAGGGACCCAGTACTTC. Its translation: CASSRGTQYF.

V gene TRBV7-9 combines with J gene TRBJ2-2; TRBD2 agrees at 13 bases. Trimming at V came to 4 bases and at J to 6 bases, leaving 8 bases not matched to a gene. Germline-derived CDR1 and CDR2 are SEHNR and FQNEAQ (reference sequence). The CDR3 has 17 residues. Here the CDR3 reads CASSSPLAGGSAGELFF. The CDR3, as DNA: TGTGCCAGCAGCTCACCACTAGCGGGAGGGTCAGCCGGGGAGCTGTTTTTT.

The chain has TRBV11-2 and TRBJ2-7; TRBD1 matches at 7 bases. The CDR3 has 13 amino acids. V shed 5 bases and J 2 bases; nucleotides not matched to a gene: 3. Germline CDR1 and CDR2: SGHAT and FQNNGV. The CDR3 region has the DNA TGTGCCAGCAGCAGCAGGGGGACCTACGAGCAGTACTTC. The encoded protein is CASSSRGTYEQYF.

The chain joins TRBV3-1 (or the pseudogene TRBV3-2) to TRBJ2-7; the match to TRBD1 covers 11 bases. The ends lost 5 bases at V and 2 bases at J; junction bases unmatched: 5. The CDR3 length is 15 residues. CDR1 LGHDT and CDR2 YNNKEL come from the germline V gene (reference sequence). The CDR3 DNA reads TGTGCCAGCAGCGCAGGGACAGGGGGGACCTACGAGCAGTACTTC. Its protein product is CASSAGTGGTYEQYF.

This clone was observed a single time. J is TRBJ1-1 and V is TRBV5-6; D unresolved. Trimming removed 2 bases at V and 1 base at J, with 15 bases between. The germline CDR1 and CDR2 sequences are SGHDT and YYEEEE. CDR3 length: 16 residues. CDR3 bases: TGTGCCAGCAGCTTAAGACAAGTACGGTGGAACACTGAAGCTTTCTTT. Translated: CASSLRQVRWNTEAFF.